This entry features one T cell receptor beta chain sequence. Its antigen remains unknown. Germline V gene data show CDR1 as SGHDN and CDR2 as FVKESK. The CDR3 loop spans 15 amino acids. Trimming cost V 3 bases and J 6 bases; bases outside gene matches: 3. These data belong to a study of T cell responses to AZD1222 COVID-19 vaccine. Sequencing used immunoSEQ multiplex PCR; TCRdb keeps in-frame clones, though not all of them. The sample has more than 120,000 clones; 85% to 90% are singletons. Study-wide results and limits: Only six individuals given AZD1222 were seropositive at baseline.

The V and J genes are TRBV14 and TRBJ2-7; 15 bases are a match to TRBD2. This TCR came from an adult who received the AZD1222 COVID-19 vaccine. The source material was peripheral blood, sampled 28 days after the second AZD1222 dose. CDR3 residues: CASSQGLAGGGEQYF. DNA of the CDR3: TGTGCCAGCAGCCAGGGACTAGCGGGAGGCGGCGAGCAGTACTTC.